This TCR beta chain was sequenced during a study of blood T cell repertoires in COVID-19 (dated by TCRdb to the early 2020s). Background on the whole study: Samples from collaborators originated in the United States, Italy and Spain and spanned both the acute and convalescent phases of COVID-19. Samples came from the ongoing ImmuneRACE study (first 160 participants) plus 1,254 subjects from 6 global collaborators. Deeply sampled blood TCRbeta repertoires from subjects exposed to, actively infected with, or recovered from COVID-19 were included in the dataset. A de-identified subject ID, COVID-19 status, age in years and sex were almost always included in the sample metadata. The material from the prospective study consisted of cDNA or gDNA derived from T cells, B-cell-depleted T cells, or PBMCs. Where HLA class I and class II types were available, the types were taken from metadata supplied by the sample provider, not from assay-based typing. A freely available public database, intended as a resource for researchers studying the immune response to SARS-CoV-2, is where the repertoires were released.

TCRbeta CDR3 regions were amplified from genomic DNA using the immunoSEQ Assay, a bias-controlled multiplex PCR. In the source study's methods: The number of nucleated cells in each sample was estimated by amplification of reference gene primers within the assay. To quantify the absolute abundance of each unique TCRbeta CDR3 rearrangement, sequence reads were collapsed and filtered. For each sample, productive Simpson clonality was calculated as the square root of Simpson's diversity index across productive rearrangements. TCRdb holds this immuneACCESS table with in-frame rearrangements only. Some clones are missing; in checked studies, unresolved V genes explain under half, and the rest has no known cause. V and J calls and clone size are those listed in that table; D and trimming were worked out from the DNA. This sample comprises around 450,000 clones, about 89% of them detected only once. Over 4% of the sample is in the top ten clones.

Each collaborating institution followed its own protocols to collect whole blood in K2EDTA tubes. For TCRbeta analysis, collaborators shipped samples as frozen whole blood, isolated PBMCs, or DNA extracted from either of those sample types. Broad study findings and their caveats: Clinical and demographic metadata were provided uncurated, with the amount varying by source and participant.

Trimming takes 3 bases from V and 7 bases from J, and the germline ends sit 9 bases apart. Based on the germline V gene (reference sequence), the CDR1 and CDR2 sequences are DFQATT and SNEGSKA. The CDR3, from cysteine to phenylalanine, totals 11 residues. The CDR3 DNA has 33 bases and is translated from base 1. Turning to this clone: No cognate antigen has been identified for it. The record has no base qualities; no much larger clone is one base away.

The sequence came from a woman in her twenties or thirties with acute or convalescent COVID-19. The sequenced material came from peripheral blood. The chain is made from TRBV20-1 and TRBJ1-1; the D gene cannot be resolved reliably. The DNA reads as follows: TGCAGTGCTAGCCCCAGACTTGAAGCTTTCTTT. This translates into CSASPRLEAFF.